The 13 T cell receptor beta chains reported below all come from one sample, sequenced in a study of T cell repertoires in cytomegalovirus infection. TCRdb passed the reads through MiXCR, listing each CDR3 protein once. Of 490,000 or so distinct CDR3 sequences in the sample, 11% were seen once. Sequenced: PBMCs. Receptors were obtained from a human donor in good health (CMV status not recorded). Some clones in this sample may be carry-over from other donors' samples.

The genes are TRBV18 and TRBJ2-7; TRBD1 agrees at 11 bases. CDR1 and CDR2 (germline): KGHSH, LQKENI. With 3 bases clipped from V and 3 bases from J, the junction kept 4 bases outside the gene matches. The CDR3 contains 15 residues. The CDR3 sequence is CASSPTGQGGYEQYF. CDR3 nucleotide sequence: TGTGCCAGCTCACCCACGGGACAGGGGGGCTACGAGCAGTACTTC.

This clonotype was recorded many times. The chain carries TRBV28 and TRBJ2-1; TRBD2 matches at 11 bases. The V segment lost 6 bases and the J segment 7 bases; nucleotides outside the gene matches: 8. This CDR3 region has 15 residues. The germline V gene has CDR1 MDHEN and CDR2 SYDVKM. CDR3 nucleotides: TGTGCCAGCAGATCGTTAGCGGGAGGGAGTAATGAGCAGTTCTTC. Translation gives CASRSLAGGSNEQFF.

This clonotype was picked up many times. This rearrangement joins TRBV3-1 to TRBJ2-7; the match to TRBD2 covers 8 bases. This CDR3 comprises 15 residues. Germline CDR1 and CDR2: LGHDT and YNNKEL (reference sequence). J lost 2 bases, V lost 1 base, and 4 bases had no gene match. The CDR3 DNA reads as TGTGCCAGCAGCCAAGTTACGGGAGGGCCCTACGAGCAGTACTTC. This sequence encodes CASSQVTGGPYEQYF.

A word on this clonotype: Compared with germline, one end of the junction differs, possibly owing to a read error. The chain links TRBV23-1 to TRBJ1-4, with TRBD1 as a possible D gene (6 bases). TRBV23-1 carries the ORF label, with uncertain function. CDR3 length equals 14 residues. The CDR3 loop reads CASSPYRECGKTVF. CDR3 DNA sequence: TGCGCCAGCAGTCCATACAGGGAGTGTGGAAAAACTGTTTTT.

This clonotype was counted many times. The J gene is TRBJ1-2, the V gene TRBV7-9; D call uncertain. The CDR3 spans 13 residues. Germline CDR1 is SEHNR and CDR2 is FQNEAQ (reference sequence). V shed 4 bases and J shed 8 bases, with 14 bases lying between them. CDR3 in DNA: TGTGCCAGCAGCTCGGACCCCGCAAGGGGCTACACCTTC. Encoded protein: CASSSDPARGYTF.

This clonotype showed up many times. V and J are TRBV11-3 and TRBJ2-1; D perhaps matches TRBD2 (5 bases). V lost 6 bases, J lost 5 bases, and 11 bases lay in between. CDR3 length: 13 amino acids. Germline V gene sequence: CDR1 SGHNT, CDR2 YENEEA. CDR3 loop: CASSSEVDNEQFF. For the CDR3, the DNA is TGTGCCAGCAGTTCGGAGGTGGACAATGAGCAGTTCTTC.

Only a few counts were recorded for this clonotype. The rearrangement uses TRBV20-1 and TRBJ1-2; D gene uncertain. Germline loops: CDR1 DFQATT, CDR2 SNEGSKA (reference sequence). The CDR3 is 10 amino acids. V was trimmed by 0 bases and J by 7 bases, leaving 3 bases between them. In DNA, the CDR3 is TGCAGTGCTAGAGATCCTGGCTACACCTTC. Translated, it gives CSARDPGYTF.

This clonotype was seen a handful of times. The chain joins TRBV10-3 to TRBJ1-6, with a weak D call TRBD1 (5 bases). V lost 4 bases and J 7 bases, leaving 5 bases between the germline ends. From germline, CDR1 is ENHRY and CDR2 SYGVKD. The CDR3 length is 12 residues. CDR3 loop: CAISGGNSPLHF. For the CDR3, the DNA is TGTGCCATCAGTGGGGGCAATTCACCCCTCCACTTT.

The chain is built from TRBV6-6 and TRBJ1-1; 7 nucleotides match TRBD1. The V gene's germline CDR1 is MNHNY and CDR2 SVGAGI (reference sequence). The V gene end was trimmed by 2 bases and the J gene end by 8 bases; junction bases not matched to a gene: 2. The CDR3 spans 12 residues. The CDR3 spells CASSYPTGEAFF. CDR3 DNA sequence: TGTGCCAGCAGTTACCCGACAGGGGAAGCTTTCTTT.

This clonotype has more than one count but fewer than ten. The chain is built from TRBV9 and TRBJ1-3, with D possibly matching TRBD1 (5 bases). Germline loops: CDR1 SGDLS, CDR2 YYNGEE. This CDR3 has 15 residues. V was clipped by 3 bases and J by 3 bases, with 13 bases between them. CDR3 loop: CASSAPTDSGNTIYF. In DNA form, the CDR3 reads TGTGCCAGCAGCGCCCCGACCGACAGTGGAAACACCATATATTTT. Together with reference TRBV9 and TRBJ1-3, the CDR3 gives the full variable domain: DSGVTQTPKHLITATGQRVTLRCSPRSGDLSVYWYQQSLDQGLQFLIQYYNGEERAKGNILERFSAQQFPDLHSELNLSSLELGDSALYFCASSAPTDSGNTIYFGEGSWLTVV.

Only a few counts were recorded for this clonotype. V is TRBV7-9 and J is TRBJ2-3; 8 bases fit TRBD1. Per germline, CDR1 SEHNR and CDR2 FQNEAQ (reference sequence). The CDR3 has 14 amino acids. V dropped 7 bases and J dropped 7; count of bases not matched to a gene: 10. CDR3 bases: TGTGCCAGCATCCAGGGGGCGTCTGTGTATACGCAGTATTTT. Its translation: CASIQGASVYTQYF.

This clonotype was picked up many times. The rearrangement joins TRBV28 to TRBJ2-1; 9 nucleotides line up with TRBD2. CDR3 length: 18 residues. Germline V gene sequence: CDR1 MDHEN, CDR2 SYDVKM. V was clipped by 5 bases and J by 4 bases; unmatched bases: 15. In DNA, the CDR3 is TGTGCCAGCAGTGCCCGAGTAGCGGGAGTTGAAGGATACAATGAGCAGTTCTTC. Translation gives CASSARVAGVEGYNEQFF.

This clonotype showed up just a few times. CDR3 loop: CATSRASGEQYF. CDR3 nucleotides: TGTGCCACCAGCAGAGCCTCGGGGGAGCAGTATTTT. V is TRBV15 and J is TRBJ2-3; tentative D call: TRBD2 (6 bases). Trimming pared 1 base from V and 11 bases from J, leaving 10 bases between. The CDR3 loop spans 12 amino acids. Germline lookup yields CDR1 LNHNV and CDR2 YYDKDF (reference sequence).